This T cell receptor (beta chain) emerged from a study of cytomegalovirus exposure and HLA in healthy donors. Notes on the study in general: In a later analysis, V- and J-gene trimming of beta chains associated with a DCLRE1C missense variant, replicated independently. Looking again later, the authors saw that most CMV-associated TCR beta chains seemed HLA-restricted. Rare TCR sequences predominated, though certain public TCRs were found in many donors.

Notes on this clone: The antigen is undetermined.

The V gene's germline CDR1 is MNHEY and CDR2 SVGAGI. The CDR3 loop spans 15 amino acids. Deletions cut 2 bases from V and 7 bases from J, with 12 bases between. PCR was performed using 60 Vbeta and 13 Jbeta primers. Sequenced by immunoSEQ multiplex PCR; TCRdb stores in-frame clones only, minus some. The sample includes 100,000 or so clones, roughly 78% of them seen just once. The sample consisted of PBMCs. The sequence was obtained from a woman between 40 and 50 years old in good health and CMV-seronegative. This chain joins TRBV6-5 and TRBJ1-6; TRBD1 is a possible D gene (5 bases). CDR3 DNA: TGTGCCAGCAGTTACCAGACAGTTAACAATTCACCCCTCCACTTT. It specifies CASSYQTVNNSPLHF.